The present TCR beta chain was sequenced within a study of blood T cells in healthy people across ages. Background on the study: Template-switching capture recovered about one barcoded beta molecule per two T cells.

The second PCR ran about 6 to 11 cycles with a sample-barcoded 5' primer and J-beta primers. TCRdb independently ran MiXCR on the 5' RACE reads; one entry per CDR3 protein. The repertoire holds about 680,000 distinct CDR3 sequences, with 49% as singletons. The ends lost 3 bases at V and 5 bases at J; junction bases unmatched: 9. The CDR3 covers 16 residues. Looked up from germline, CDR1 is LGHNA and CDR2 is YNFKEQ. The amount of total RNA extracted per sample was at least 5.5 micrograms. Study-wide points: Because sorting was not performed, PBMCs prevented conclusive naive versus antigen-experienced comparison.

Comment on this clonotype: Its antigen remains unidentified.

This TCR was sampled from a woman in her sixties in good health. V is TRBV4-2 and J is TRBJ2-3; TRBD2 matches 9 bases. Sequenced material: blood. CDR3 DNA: TGTGCCAGCAGCCAGATAGCGGGAGTAACGAGAGATACGCAGTATTTT. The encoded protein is CASSQIAGVTRDTQYF.